What follows describes a single T cell receptor beta chain. Its specificity is not known. Donors came from a validation cohort of 95 to 150 subjects, distinct from the first 666-subject cohort. The data belong to a study of cytomegalovirus exposure and HLA in healthy donors. The protocol was immunoSEQ multiplex PCR, while the TCRdb copy is restricted to in-frame clones and leaves out a portion. The table has under 200,000 clones, roughly 90% seen once. This CDR3 contains 15 residues. CDR1 MNHNY and CDR2 SVGAGI come from the germline V gene (reference sequence). V lost 4 bases to trimming and J lost 2 bases; unmatched junction nucleotides: 6. Study-wide results and limits: Diagnosis of cytomegalovirus status made by the classifier reportedly showed high specificity and sensitivity. In vitro data verified three CMV-associated chains as specific for CMV antigens. Subsequent analysis showed first-cohort TCR clusters tending to co-occur in around 110 validation repertoires.

This TCR derives from a woman under 30 in good health and CMV-seronegative. Sequenced input: PBMCs. The chain couples TRBV6-6 to TRBJ1-2, with TRBD1 matching over 8 bases. CDR3 bases: TGTGCCAGCAGTTGCATTTGGACAGGGAACTATGGCTACACCTTC. Its translation: CASSCIWTGNYGYTF.